This TCR beta chain was sequenced during a study of identical twins. Whole-study results and caveats: The more abundant beta clonotypes in cord blood had fewer insertions, and memory repertoires did not show this.

As to this clonotype: Antigen unknown.

MiXCR, applied by TCRdb to the 5' RACE reads, yields one record per CDR3 protein. The data contain 300,000 to 400,000 distinct CDR3 sequences, about 12% of them singletons. The CDR3 extends over 17 amino acids. Trimming cost V 2 bases and J 2 bases; bases outside gene matches: 8. CDR1 and CDR2 from the germline V gene are LGHDT and YNNKEL (reference sequence). The sample was also reused in another study, on yellow fever vaccine responses in identical twins.

The sequence came from a woman under 30 in good health. Source material: CD8+ T cells sorted from blood. This chain links TRBV3-1 with TRBJ2-7; 11 bases line up with TRBD1. The CDR3 DNA sequence: TGTGCCAGCAGCCAATTGGGCCAGGACAGGGGGCCCTACGAGCAGTACTTC. It specifies CASSQLGQDRGPYEQYF.